The 13 T cell receptor beta chains below all came from one sample that was sequenced in a study of CD8 T cells in ankylosing spondylitis. Each CDR3 protein gets one entry after TCRdb re-called the 5' RACE reads with MiXCR. The sample includes a few hundred thousand distinct CDR3 sequences, around 21% of them seen just once. The sample was blood, either unsorted or a sorted T cell fraction (not recorded which). Source of these receptors: a female donor with ankylosing spondylitis or in good health (not recorded which).

This rearrangement joins TRBV10-3 to TRBJ2-3; the match to TRBD2 covers 9 bases. This CDR3 is 16 amino acids long. Germline trimming cut 6 bases from V and 2 bases from J; bases unmatched to any gene: 9. Germline V lookup: CDR1 ENHRY, CDR2 SYGVKD. The CDR3, as DNA: TGTGCCATCAGGCCGACTAGCGGAGATTCCACAGATACGCAGTATTTT. It specifies CAIRPTSGDSTDTQYF.

This clonotype came up a few times. The genes are TRBV3-1 and TRBJ1-2, with TRBD1 identical over 9 bases. V shed 1 base, J shed 7 bases, and the junction held 4 bases outside the gene matches. The CDR3 is 14 amino acids. From germline, CDR1 is LGHDT and CDR2 YNNKEL (reference sequence). CDR3 DNA: TGTGCCAGCAGCCAAGGGGACAGGGAAGCTGGCTACACCTTC. Translating it yields CASSQGDREAGYTF.

This clonotype was detected many times. The chain has TRBV3-1 and TRBJ2-7; perhaps TRBD2 as D (5 bases). Germline values: CDR1 LGHDT, CDR2 YNNKEL (reference sequence). The CDR3 covers 16 residues. Trimming removed 4 bases at V and 0 bases at J, with 16 bases between. CDR3 sequence: CASSLFLAGGSYEQYF. The CDR3 coding sequence is TGTGCCAGCAGCCTGTTCCTAGCAGGTGGCTCCTACGAGCAGTACTTC.

This clonotype was observed many times. CDR3 DNA: TGTGCCAGCAGCTTATCCCAGGGCGTAAACACCGGGGAGCTGTTTTTT. Translated: CASSLSQGVNTGELFF. The V gene is TRBV11-2, the J gene TRBJ2-2, with a tentative D call TRBD1 (5 bases). The CDR3 totals 16 residues. Trimming removed 2 bases from V and 2 bases from J, with 12 bases in between. In germline, CDR1 is SGHAT, CDR2 FQNNGV.

In nucleotides, the CDR3 is TGTGCCAGCAGTGCCGGGACAGGGTCCTACCAGTTAGGGGAGCTGTTTTTT. Its translation is CASSAGTGSYQLGELFF. The J gene is TRBJ2-2, the V gene TRBV5-5; 9 bases fit TRBD1. Germline CDR1 SGHKS, CDR2 YYEKEE (reference sequence). This CDR3 is built from 17 residues. Trimming removed 5 bases from V and 8 bases from J; junction bases left unmatched: 16. Full variable domain (outside the CDR3, taken from reference TRBV5-5 and TRBJ2-2): DAGVTQSPTHLIKTRGQQVTLRCSPISGHKSVSWYQQVLGQGPQFIFQYYEKEERGRGNFPDRFSARQFPNYSSELNVNALLLGDSALYLCASSAGTGSYQLGELFFGEGSRLTVL.

This clonotype was detected many times. The chain employs TRBV20-1 and TRBJ2-1, with 13 bases aligning to TRBD2. V dropped 4 bases and J dropped 4; count of bases not matched to a gene: 10. CDR1 is DFQATT, CDR2 SNEGSKA, per germline (reference sequence). The CDR3 is made up of 17 amino acids. CDR3 protein: CSAKLAGGPSFYNEQFF. DNA for the CDR3: TGCAGTGCTAAACTAGCGGGAGGGCCTTCCTTTTACAATGAGCAGTTCTTC.

The sample holds many counts of this clonotype. V usage is TRBV29-1 and J usage is TRBJ1-3, with D possibly being TRBD1 (5 bases). The CDR3 is 14 residues long. The ends were cut back, 5 bases at V and 2 bases at J, with 13 bases in the middle. Germline CDR1 SQVTM, CDR2 ANQGSEA. The CDR3 loop reads CSVMKDRAGNTIYF. The CDR3 bases are TGCAGCGTTATGAAAGACAGAGCTGGAAACACCATATATTTT.

In this sample, this clonotype turned up many times. The CDR3 reads CSVAGVYYGYTF. The CDR3 nucleotides read TGCAGCGTTGCAGGGGTTTACTATGGCTACACCTTC. This chain links TRBV29-1 with TRBJ1-2, with a possible D match to TRBD1 (6 bases). The V gene lost 4 bases and the J gene lost 3 bases, with 9 bases spanning the gap. This CDR3 has 12 amino acids. Germline loops: CDR1 SQVTM, CDR2 ANQGSEA.

This clonotype was found many times. The chain is built from TRBV20-1 and TRBJ2-6; no clear D gene. Germline-derived CDR1 and CDR2 are DFQATT and SNEGSKA (reference sequence). The CDR3 runs 15 residues. Trimming cost V 5 bases and J 0 bases, with 11 bases left between them. CDR3 residues: CSAPSRHSGANVLTF. In nucleotides, the CDR3 is TGCAGTGCTCCCTCGAGGCACTCTGGGGCCAACGTCCTGACTTTC.

The chain links TRBV15 to TRBJ1-1; D ambiguous. This CDR3 region has 14 residues. The germline gives CDR1 LNHNV, CDR2 YYDKDF (reference sequence). V dropped 0 bases and J dropped 1 base, with 6 bases sitting between them. The CDR3 coding sequence is TGTGCCACCAGCAGAGAGAGGGAGAACACTGAAGCTTTCTTT. Translating it yields CATSRERENTEAFF.

This clonotype was observed a few times. The rearrangement uses TRBV20-1 and TRBJ2-5; TRBD2 aligns across 15 bases. The CDR3 spans 16 residues. Trimming cost V 5 bases and J 7 bases; bases outside gene matches: 11. CDR1 is DFQATT and CDR2 is SNEGSKA in the germline V gene (reference sequence). Written as DNA, the CDR3 is TGCAGTGCTCCCGGGACTAGCGGGAGGAAGGGGGGGACCCAGTACTTC. Its translation is CSAPGTSGRKGGTQYF.

This chain joins TRBV9 and TRBJ1-2; D may be TRBD1 (6 bases). V shed 0 bases and J shed 6 bases, with 9 bases lying between them. The CDR3 is made up of 13 amino acids. Per the germline V gene, CDR1 is SGDLS and CDR2 is YYNGEE. CDR3 DNA sequence: TGTGCCAGCAGCGTAGTTCAGGGGAATGGCTACACCTTC. This gives the protein CASSVVQGNGYTF.

This rearrangement joins TRBV29-1 to TRBJ2-5; D not certain. In germline, CDR1 is SQVTM, CDR2 ANQGSEA. V dropped 3 bases and J dropped 5 bases, with 13 bases sitting between them. This CDR3 region has 13 residues. CDR3 protein: CSVESPLVETQYF. The CDR3 bases are TGCAGCGTTGAGTCTCCCTTGGTGGAGACCCAGTACTTC.